This T cell receptor beta chain emerged from a study of CD8 T cells in ankylosing spondylitis. Quantitative 5'-RACE with molecular barcodes was used to make the TCR beta libraries. TCRdb redid the calling of the 5' RACE reads with MiXCR, one entry per CDR3 protein. The sample has more than 650,000 distinct CDR3 sequences; approximately 12% are singletons. Germline assignment: CDR1 SQVTM and CDR2 ANQGSEA. The CDR3 has 13 residues. V was shortened by 5 bases and J by 1 base, with 11 bases between the two germline ends. General observations from the study: From matched ankylosing spondylitis synovial fluid, disease-linked clones were reportedly recovered at significantly enriched levels. Ankylosing spondylitis blood seemed to carry a telltale TCR beta motif made of several highly homologous variants. Some motif variants were previously reported in reactive arthritis synovial fluid and blood. With a CD8+ phenotype, disease-linked clones were relatively rare in peripheral blood.

About this clonotype: Antigen unknown.

The sample consisted of blood, either unsorted or a sorted T cell fraction (not recorded which). The chain links TRBV29-1 to TRBJ2-5; a possible D gene is TRBD1 (7 bases). This TCR derives from a male donor with ankylosing spondylitis. Here the CDR3 reads CSVNRGGQETQYF. CDR3 bases: TGCAGCGTTAACAGGGGAGGCCAAGAGACCCAGTACTTC.